This paragraph reports one TCR beta chain. This clonotype was counted a few times. What antigen it recognizes has not been identified. No per-base quality is available; no much larger clone lies one base away. In the ophthalmopathy patients, disease was moderately to severely active, with a Clinical Activity Score of 3 or more, a NOSPECS grade of 4 or more, and a duration of less than 3 months. Exclusion was applied to patients with uncontrolled infections, other autoimmune diseases, pregnancy or lactation. Diagnoses were established on the basis of clinical symptoms, serum thyroxine and TRAb, thyroid ultrasound, and orbital computed tomography. PBMCs were isolated from about 9.1 ml of fresh peripheral blood by Ficoll-Paque density gradient centrifugation. Total RNA was extracted with Trizol reagent, and quality was checked on an Agilent 2100 Bioanalyzer. Trimming leaves V shorter by 1 base and J shorter by 3 bases, with the junction holding 4 bases beyond the gene matches. CDR1 and CDR2 are read off the germline V gene (reference sequence) as DFQATT and SNEGSKA. The CDR3 runs 15 residues from the cysteine to the phenylalanine. The entry retains the CDR3 DNA only, 45 bases that are in frame from base 1.

TCR beta CDR3 regions were amplified from RNA transcripts. The first round of RT-PCR for the TCR CDR3 was performed with the HTBI primer set and the Qiagen OneStep RT-PCR kit. A second multiplex PCR round built the libraries, followed by size selection and purification. Libraries were sequenced paired-end with 100 bp reads on an Illumina HiSeq2000. On the authors' methods: SOAPnuke was used to process the raw data, throwing out any read that contained adapters or uncalled bases, had a mean Phred below 15, or lacked an exact constant-primer or identifier match. COPE v1.2.5 was used to merge high-quality paired reads, and clonotypes were defined as unique nucleotide sequences. MiTCR v1.1 was used to align the clonotypes against IMGT TRBV, TRBD and TRBJ reference segments. The analysis included only V-J combinations with a frequency above 0.0001, which together covered more than 99% of the repertoires. A TCS score was defined as the ratio between F50 (clonal expansion) and ExV (chaos), using BLOSUM62-based TCRdist between CDR3 peptides within each V-J. Welch's t-statistics and random forest reduced 500 to 550 V-J features to fewer than 15, which were used in a naive Bayes classifier (R e1071). In TCRdb, the public reads were trimmed at Q25 with fastp and aligned with MiXCR, with productive beta chains retained. Identical CDR3 protein sequences are pooled into one entry, listed with their most common genes and DNA. The V and J calls, along with clone size, are taken from TCRdb and not from the paper's own processing. The sample table contains around 600,000 distinct CDR3 sequences; only one count was recorded for more than 14% of them. The top ten hold around 13% of the sample.

The sample belongs to a study of T cells in Graves' hyperthyroidism and ophthalmopathy (dated 2019 in TCRdb). About the full investigation: Peripheral blood was sampled at the time of initial diagnosis, prior to any treatment. An independent validation cohort of fewer than 20 hyperthyroidism patients and approximately 17 patients who later progressed to ophthalmopathy tested prospective prediction of ophthalmopathy. According to the paper, TCR Vbeta CDR3 sequencing was carried out on over 130 peripheral blood samples, which came from under 50 ophthalmopathy, around 75 hyperthyroidism and roughly 17 progressor patients. For training and testing, the 100 or so patients in the discovery cohort were randomly divided in a 7:3 ratio. The study also compared thyroid tissue and blood T-cell repertoires from over 5 Graves' hyperthyroidism patients. Once sampling was done, hyperthyroidism patients were given methimazole at a starting dose of 30 mg daily, whereas ophthalmopathy patients were given high-dose intravenous methylprednisolone. To identify distinguishing TCR V-J signatures, a discovery cohort of some 100 patients was used, comprising some 45 with Graves' ophthalmopathy and approximately 58 with stable Graves' hyperthyroidism. The research as a whole found: Most expanded thyroid clonotypes (frequency above 0.001) were also detected in blood, suggesting blood repertoires may reflect thyroid immune responses. A 13 V-J signature model separated ophthalmopathy from stable hyperthyroidism, with approximately 87% sensitivity and about 81% specificity in cross-validation and 80%/75% in testing. In validation, the model predicted progression to ophthalmopathy with around 71% sensitivity and about 72% specificity, a median of 6.5 months before onset. Sample size was not statistically predetermined, and blinding of investigators to group allocation was not performed.

The origin of this receptor is a woman aged 50 to 60 with Graves' ophthalmopathy. Sequenced: blood. The chain links TRBV20-1 with TRBJ1-1; a stretch of 11 junction bases matches TRBD1. CDR3 region: CSARAPDRGHTEAFF. The DNA reads TGCAGTGCTAGAGCCCCGGACAGGGGGCACACTGAAGCTTTCTTT.